These 29 T cell receptor beta chains came from one sample sequenced in a study of monozygotic twins with inflammatory bowel disease (dated 2019 in TCRdb). To prepare the library, 5' RACE was applied. The listed sequencing device is Illumina HiSeq 2500. TCRdb reprocessed the reads and lists each CDR3 protein sequence as a single entry, with no DNA. The sample's own table lists 70,000 to 95,000 distinct CDR3 sequences. The ten top clones hold roughly 7.4% of the sample. Sample: blood. The receptors here all came from a human donor with ulcerative colitis or Crohn's disease, or a healthy co-twin of an affected twin (not recorded which).

The chain couples TRBV4-1 to TRBJ1-5; there is no DNA to check the TCRdb D call of TRBD1. CDR3 length: 18 amino acids. Germline V lookup: CDR1 MGHRA, CDR2 YSYEKL. Here the CDR3 reads CASSQGTGAARELQPQHF.

This chain links TRBV19 with TRBJ1-1; absent DNA, TCRdb's TRBD1 call cannot be checked. Germline V gene data show CDR1 as LNHDA and CDR2 as SQIVND (reference sequence). The CDR3 covers 14 residues. The CDR3 reads CASSGLGQSTEAFF. The full variable domain, its missing parts supplied by reference TRBV19 and TRBJ1-1, is DGGITQSPKYLFRKEGQNVTLSCEQNLNHDAMYWYRQDPGQGLRLIYYSQIVNDFQKGDIAEGYSVSREKKESFPLTVTSAQKNPTAFYLCASSGLGQSTEAFFGQGTRLTVV.

The rearrangement uses TRBV5-4 and TRBJ2-6; the D gene TCRdb calls, TRBD1, cannot be checked with no DNA. The V gene's germline CDR1 is SGHNT and CDR2 YYREEE (reference sequence). This CDR3 is 15 amino acids long. The CDR3 sequence is CASSRTGTGANVLTF.

The chain joins TRBV5-6 to TRBJ2-5; TCRdb picks TRBD1, but there is no DNA to check that call. Germline V lookup: CDR1 SGHDT, CDR2 YYEEEE. This CDR3 spans 15 amino acids. The CDR3 here is CASSPGISGQETQYF.

This chain uses TRBV7-2 with TRBJ2-1. The CDR3 has 14 amino acids. The germline CDR1 and CDR2 sequences are SGHTA and FQGNSA. The CDR3 loop is CASSLGMRGNEQFF.

The V and J genes are TRBV12-3 or TRBV12-4 and TRBJ2-7; there is no DNA to check the TCRdb D call of TRBD1. The CDR3 is 17 amino acids. Here the CDR3 reads CASSLASQSPFSYEQYF.

The chain is built from TRBV5-5 and TRBJ2-3; TCRdb's D call of TRBD1 is untestable without DNA. The CDR3 consists of 14 residues. The germline gives CDR1 SGHKS, CDR2 YYEKEE (reference sequence). CDR3 loop: CASSLIRGPDTQYF.

V usage is TRBV12-3 or TRBV12-4 and J usage is TRBJ1-2. The CDR3 has 12 amino acids. The CDR3 protein is CASSFPKRGYTF.

V is TRBV20-1 and J is TRBJ2-7. Looked up from germline, CDR1 is DFQATT and CDR2 is SNEGSKA (reference sequence). This CDR3 region has 14 residues. CDR3 sequence reads: CSALHVAAIYEQYF.

V usage is TRBV11-2 and J usage is TRBJ1-2; TCRdb lists TRBD1, though no DNA is available to test this call. The CDR3 totals 14 residues. Germline V CDR1 and CDR2: SGHAT, FQNNGV. The CDR3 sequence is CASSTRQGLNGYTF.

The J gene is TRBJ1-2, the V gene TRBV6-1; checking the TCRdb D call of TRBD1 is not possible without DNA. The CDR3 has 14 amino acids. The germline CDR1 and CDR2 sequences are MNHNS and SASEGT. CDR3: CASSLAYRGLGYTF.

This chain joins TRBV28 and TRBJ2-2; TCRdb's D call of TRBD1 is untestable without DNA. Germline CDR1 is MDHEN and CDR2 is SYDVKM. This CDR3 has 15 residues. The CDR3 sequence: CASRADRGVTGELFF.

This chain uses TRBV6-1 with TRBJ2-7; the D gene TCRdb calls, TRBD1, cannot be checked with no DNA. This CDR3 has 14 residues. CDR1 MNHNS and CDR2 SASEGT come from the germline V gene. This chain's CDR3 is CASSPGSVGYEQYF.

The genes are TRBV5-1 and TRBJ2-7; TCRdb selects TRBD1, and the lack of DNA leaves this call unchecked. The CDR3 extends over 15 amino acids. Per germline, CDR1 SGHRS and CDR2 YFSETQ. CDR3 sequence: CASSPSGTGAYEQYF.

V is TRBV7-2 and J is TRBJ2-5; TCRdb outputs TRBD2, but without DNA this stays unchecked. The CDR3 spans 15 residues. From germline, CDR1 is SGHTA and CDR2 FQGNSA. The CDR3: CASSFRRGGGETQYF.

The V gene is TRBV5-6, the J gene TRBJ1-2; TCRdb indicates TRBD1, and absent DNA this call remains unverified. The germline gives CDR1 SGHDT, CDR2 YYEEEE. The CDR3 is 14 residues long. CDR3 loop: CASSSGRGIYGYTF.

The rearrangement links TRBV20-1 to TRBJ1-4. CDR3 size: 13 residues. Per germline, CDR1 DFQATT and CDR2 SNEGSKA (reference sequence). The CDR3 here is CSTVGATNEKLFF.

The chain recombines TRBV27 with TRBJ1-1; TCRdb outputs TRBD1, but without DNA this stays unchecked. The CDR3 totals 14 residues. Germline loops: CDR1 MNHEY, CDR2 SMNVEV (reference sequence). The CDR3 spells CASPLFPMNTEAFF.

V usage is TRBV5-1 and J usage is TRBJ1-2; TCRdb picks TRBD1, but there is no DNA to check that call. Germline assignment: CDR1 SGHRS and CDR2 YFSETQ. CDR3 length: 14 residues. CDR3 protein: CASSLDSVPYGYTF.

This chain uses TRBV18 with TRBJ2-7; there is no DNA to check the TCRdb D call of TRBD1. The CDR3 extends over 14 amino acids. In germline, CDR1 is KGHSH, CDR2 LQKENI. The CDR3: CASSPGTEAYEQYF.

V usage is TRBV7-6 and J usage is TRBJ2-7; TCRdb names TRBD1, which stays unverified in the absence of DNA. Germline V gene data show CDR1 as SGHVS and CDR2 as FNYEAQ. This CDR3 is 13 amino acids long. This CDR3 is CASRAGGTYEQYF.

CDR3 protein: CSSRRQYTDTQYF. This sequence joins TRBV20-1 and TRBJ2-3; TCRdb's D gene call, TRBD1, goes unchecked for lack of DNA. Per germline, CDR1 DFQATT and CDR2 SNEGSKA (reference sequence). The CDR3 totals 13 residues.

This chain links TRBV20-1 with TRBJ1-1. The germline CDR1 and CDR2 sequences are DFQATT and SNEGSKA (reference sequence). This CDR3 comprises 11 residues. The CDR3 region is CSATENTEAFF.

The rearrangement links TRBV25-1 to TRBJ1-2; TCRdb's D call, TRBD1, is unchecked because there is no DNA. The CDR3 length is 13 residues. From germline, CDR1 is MGHDK and CDR2 SYGVNS. CDR3 in amino acids: CASSWTGGYGYTF.

The chain combines TRBV7-9 with TRBJ1-4; TCRdb selects TRBD1, and the lack of DNA leaves this call unchecked. The CDR3 length is 17 residues. Germline V gene data show CDR1 as SEHNR and CDR2 as FQNEAQ (reference sequence). CDR3 residues: CASSLGWPGPSYEKLFF.

The V call is TRBV3-1, the J call TRBJ2-7. The CDR3 has 11 amino acids. Germline CDR1 LGHDT, CDR2 YNNKEL (reference sequence). CDR3: CASKNRNEQYF.

The chain joins TRBV12-3 or TRBV12-4 to TRBJ1-1. The CDR3 covers 11 residues. This CDR3 is CASSFGPKAFF.

This chain joins TRBV5-1 and TRBJ2-7; TCRdb names TRBD1, which stays unverified in the absence of DNA. The CDR3 runs to 15 residues. Germline V lookup: CDR1 SGHRS, CDR2 YFSETQ. CDR3 protein: CASSPRQGPTYEQYF.

The chain has TRBV12-5 and TRBJ2-5; the TRBD1 assignment by TCRdb is unverifiable without DNA. The CDR3 consists of 13 residues. CDR1 and CDR2 (germline): LGHNT, FRNRAP. CDR3: CASGTNRGETQYF.